This passage covers 26 T cell receptor beta chains from one sample sequenced in a study of T cell changes during pregnancy in multiple sclerosis. Method: immunoSEQ multiplex PCR; TCRdb's copy keeps in-frame clones and lacks some. The sample consists of 70,000 to 95,000 clones, approximately 94% of them appearing once. This specimen consisted of peripheral blood, obtained after pregnancy. The receptors originated from a female donor in good health, enrolled as a control in a pregnancy study.

The genes are TRBV28 and TRBJ2-1; 8 bases match TRBD2. Germline V lookup: CDR1 MDHEN, CDR2 SYDVKM. V lost 3 bases to trimming and J lost 4 bases; unmatched junction nucleotides: 8. CDR3 length: 16 amino acids. This chain's CDR3 is CASSFSSGGLYNEQFF. For the CDR3, the DNA is TGTGCCAGCAGTTTCTCCTCGGGGGGGCTTTACAATGAGCAGTTCTTC. Full variable domain (rest looked up from reference TRBV28 and TRBJ2-1): DVKVTQSSRYLVKRTGEKVFLECVQDMDHENMFWYRQDPGLGLRLIYFSYDVKMKEKGDIPEGYSVSREKKERFSLILESASTNQTSMYLCASSFSSGGLYNEQFFGPGTRLTVL.

This clone turned up a few times. This chain's CDR3 is CASRGQSNEQFF. CDR3 nucleotides: TGTGCCAGCCGGGGACAATCCAATGAGCAGTTCTTC. The chain joins TRBV13 to TRBJ2-1, with a weak D call TRBD1 (6 bases). Germline V gene lookup returns CDR1 PRHDT and CDR2 FYEKMQ (reference sequence). This CDR3 contains 12 residues. V was trimmed by 8 bases and J by 6 bases, leaving 11 bases between them.

The chain employs TRBV5-6 and TRBJ2-2, with a tentative D call TRBD2 (5 bases). The CDR3 covers 16 residues. Trimming pared 0 bases from V and 0 bases from J, leaving 9 bases between. Germline-derived CDR1 and CDR2 are SGHDT and YYEEEE. The CDR3 protein is CASSLVASPNTGELFF. The CDR3 DNA reads TGTGCCAGCAGCTTGGTCGCTAGCCCGAACACCGGGGAGCTGTTTTTT.

The chain has TRBV19 and TRBJ1-1, with TRBD1 matching over 7 bases. J gave up 4 bases and V 10 bases, and 12 bases lay outside the gene matches. The CDR3 sequence is 14 residues long. CDR1 LNHDA and CDR2 SQIVND come from the germline V gene (reference sequence). The CDR3 DNA follows: TGTGCCACCAGCCCTTTACAGGGGAGCACTGAAGCTTTCTTT. Its protein product is CATSPLQGSTEAFF.

The genes are TRBV9 and TRBJ1-1, with D tentatively TRBD1 (5 bases). V was trimmed by 3 bases and J by 5 bases, leaving 17 bases between them. Germline V lookup: CDR1 SGDLS, CDR2 YYNGEE. This CDR3 comprises 15 residues. CDR3: CASSARSGGLTEAFF. The CDR3 coding sequence is TGTGCCAGCAGCGCCAGAAGTGGGGGGTTGACTGAAGCTTTCTTT.

The chain combines TRBV2 with TRBJ1-1, with D possibly matching TRBD1 (6 bases). Trimming pared 8 bases from V and 0 bases from J, leaving 13 bases between. The length of the CDR3 is 14 residues. Germline-derived CDR1 and CDR2 are SNHLY and FYNNEI. The DNA for the CDR3 is TGTGCCAGCGGTTACAGGGCCTTGAACACTGAAGCTTTCTTT. This translates into CASGYRALNTEAFF.

The gene calls are TRBV6-5 and TRBJ1-5; the match to TRBD1 covers 7 bases. The V segment lost 6 bases and the J segment 6 bases; nucleotides outside the gene matches: 8. The germline V gene encodes CDR1 MNHEY and CDR2 SVGAGI. This CDR3 contains 14 residues. This CDR3 is CASRKGAMGQPQHF. In DNA form, the CDR3 reads TGTGCCAGCAGGAAGGGGGCTATGGGTCAGCCCCAGCATTTT.

The chain joins TRBV18 to TRBJ2-3, with 7 bases that match TRBD2. Germline V gives CDR1 KGHSH, CDR2 LQKENI. The junction had 7 bases not matched to a gene; V was cut back by 2 bases and J by 5 bases. The CDR3 totals 15 residues. The CDR3 spells CASSPVAGAVDTQYF. The DNA for the CDR3 is TGTGCCAGCTCACCAGTGGCGGGAGCGGTAGATACGCAGTATTTT. Full variable domain (missing parts from reference TRBV18 and TRBJ2-3): NAGVMQNPRHLVRRRGQEARLRCSPMKGHSHVYWYRQLPEEGLKFMVYLQKENIIDESGMPKERFSAEFPKEGPSILRIQQVVRGDSAAYFCASSPVAGAVDTQYFGPGTRLTVL.

V gene TRBV7-9 combines with J gene TRBJ2-5, with 7 bases fitting TRBD1. Trimming cost V 5 bases and J 5 bases; bases outside gene matches: 11. From germline, CDR1 is SEHNR and CDR2 FQNEAQ (reference sequence). The CDR3 has 15 residues. The DNA of the CDR3 is TGTGCCAGCAGCAACAACAGGGGATTCGGCGAGACCCAGTACTTC. This sequence encodes CASSNNRGFGETQYF.

The rearrangement uses TRBV18 and TRBJ2-7; 11 bases align to TRBD2. CDR1 and CDR2 (germline): KGHSH, LQKENI. CDR3 size: 15 residues. V shed 3 bases, J shed 6 bases, and the junction held 7 bases outside the gene matches. The CDR3 bases are TGTGCCAGCTCACCTGGTAGCGGGAGGGAAAGCGAGCAGTACTTC. Its translation is CASSPGSGRESEQYF.

The chain has TRBV6-5 and TRBJ2-1, with 8 positions matching TRBD2. The length of the CDR3 is 15 residues. From germline, CDR1 is MNHEY and CDR2 SVGAGI. V lost 6 bases to trimming and J lost 8 bases; unmatched junction nucleotides: 12. The chain's CDR3 is CASSRTGTGGDEQFF. The CDR3 nucleotides read TGTGCCAGCAGCCGAACGGGGACGGGGGGGGATGAGCAGTTCTTC.

V gene TRBV15 combines with J gene TRBJ1-1; 7 nucleotides match TRBD1. This CDR3 has 15 residues. Germline-derived CDR1 and CDR2 are LNHNV and YYDKDF (reference sequence). Unmatched junction bases numbered 5, after V lost 3 bases and J lost 1 base. CDR3 residues: CATSSTGAWNTEAFF. The DNA for the CDR3 is TGTGCCACCAGCAGCACAGGGGCCTGGAACACTGAAGCTTTCTTT.

The rearrangement uses TRBV14 and TRBJ2-4; TRBD2 aligns across 7 bases. Trimming took 4 bases from V and 0 from J; bases not matched to a gene: 15. The CDR3 contains 19 residues. The germline CDR1 and CDR2 sequences are SGHDN and FVKESK. The CDR3 loop is CASSLTIGAGAIAKNIQYF. For the CDR3, the DNA is TGTGCCAGCAGCCTTACGATCGGGGCGGGAGCAATAGCCAAAAACATTCAGTACTTC.

The V gene is TRBV28, the J gene TRBJ1-1; 8 bases fit TRBD1. With V trimmed by 5 bases and J by 1 base, 12 bases remained unmatched. This CDR3 contains 17 residues. The germline CDR1 and CDR2 sequences are MDHEN and SYDVKM. CDR3 region: CASSPSSGQARNTEAFF. In DNA, the CDR3 is TGTGCCAGCAGTCCTTCTTCGGGACAGGCCAGGAACACTGAAGCTTTCTTT.

The V gene is TRBV4-1, the J gene TRBJ2-3; 12 bases agree with TRBD2. The ends lost 0 bases at V and 1 base at J; junction bases unmatched: 14. CDR1 and CDR2 from the germline V gene are MGHRA and YSYEKL. This CDR3 comprises 21 residues. The CDR3 bases are TGCGCCAGCAGCCAAGAACCGCAGACTAGCGGGGGCACCAGGGGCACAGATACGCAGTATTTT. Translating it yields CASSQEPQTSGGTRGTDTQYF.

This chain links TRBV6-5 with TRBJ2-1; tentatively, D is TRBD2 (6 bases). CDR1 is MNHEY and CDR2 is SVGAGI in the germline V gene. The CDR3 loop spans 14 amino acids. Trimming removed 2 bases from V and 5 bases from J, with 10 bases in between. The chain's CDR3 is CASSYLEGDNEQFF. CDR3 sequence (DNA): TGTGCCAGCAGTTACCTGGAGGGAGACAATGAGCAGTTCTTC.

This clone was counted between two and nine times. The genes are TRBV7-8 and TRBJ2-7; TRBD2 matches at 13 bases. Losses at the gene ends were 5 bases for V and 2 bases for J; bases not matched to a gene: 9. Germline CDR1 reads SGHVS; CDR2 reads FQNEAQ. CDR3 length: 17 residues. CDR3 sequence: CASSTRTSGRPPYEQYF. In DNA form, the CDR3 reads TGTGCCAGCAGCACTAGGACTAGCGGGAGACCCCCCTACGAGCAGTACTTC.

The chain has TRBV7-9 and TRBJ1-5, with a possible D match to TRBD1 (6 bases). The CDR3 extends over 14 amino acids. Trimming left V 5 bases short and J 4 bases short, with 12 bases between. In germline, CDR1 is SEHNR, CDR2 FQNEAQ (reference sequence). CDR3 sequence (DNA): TGTGCCAGCAGCCCGAAGGACAGTAATCAGCCCCAGCATTTT. Protein: CASSPKDSNQPQHF.

The count of this clone is one. The chain is built from TRBV7-9 and TRBJ1-2; the match to TRBD1 covers 7 bases. V was pared by 2 bases and J by 4 bases, with 7 bases of the junction left unmatched. The CDR3 extends over 15 amino acids. From germline, CDR1 is SEHNR and CDR2 FQNEAQ (reference sequence). In DNA form, the CDR3 reads TGTGCCAGCAGCTTATTCCCCGGGACAGTCTATGGCTACACCTTC. Translating it yields CASSLFPGTVYGYTF.

The sample holds a few counts of this clone. The chain uses TRBV2 and TRBJ1-5, with D possibly being TRBD1 (5 bases). The CDR3 totals 15 residues. Germline assignment: CDR1 SNHLY and CDR2 FYNNEI. V was trimmed by 2 bases and J by 6 bases, leaving 14 bases between them. This CDR3 is CASSERRGEAQPQHF. In nucleotides, the CDR3 is TGTGCCAGCAGTGAACGAAGAGGGGAGGCTCAGCCCCAGCATTTT.

V is TRBV5-4 and J is TRBJ2-5; 7 bases line up with TRBD2. The junction had 7 bases not matched to a gene; V was cut back by 7 bases and J by 1 base. Germline V gene data show CDR1 as SGHNT and CDR2 as YYREEE (reference sequence). The CDR3 sequence is 14 residues long. The CDR3: CASGGGRGQETQYF. In nucleotides, the CDR3 is TGTGCCAGCGGGGGGGGACGGGGCCAAGAGACCCAGTACTTC.

This rearrangement joins TRBV15 to TRBJ1-1; 9 bases fit TRBD1. The CDR3 is made up of 17 amino acids. Germline values: CDR1 LNHNV, CDR2 YYDKDF (reference sequence). Trimming at V came to 2 bases and at J to 1 base, leaving 8 bases not matched to a gene. The DNA for the CDR3 is TGTGCCACCAGCAGACAAGCCGGGACAGGGACGAACACTGAAGCTTTCTTT. Protein: CATSRQAGTGTNTEAFF.

The chain joins TRBV7-9 to TRBJ1-3; D is unclear. Germline V gene data show CDR1 as SEHNR and CDR2 as FQNEAQ (reference sequence). The CDR3 covers 15 residues. Trimming stripped 3 bases from V and 0 bases from J, with 9 bases between. The CDR3 nucleotides are TGTGCCAGCAGCTTCCAGCCTAGCTCTGGAAACACCATATATTTT. Translating it yields CASSFQPSSGNTIYF.

This chain uses TRBV28 with TRBJ2-1; 7 bases align to TRBD2. Trimming removed 6 bases from V and 0 bases from J; junction bases left unmatched: 2. From germline, CDR1 is MDHEN and CDR2 SYDVKM. The CDR3 covers 14 residues. In nucleotides, the CDR3 is TGTGCCAGCAGATGGGGGGGCTCCTACAATGAGCAGTTCTTC. Its protein is CASRWGGSYNEQFF.

V and J are TRBV13 and TRBJ2-3; 10 nucleotides line up with TRBD2. CDR1 is PRHDT, CDR2 FYEKMQ, per germline (reference sequence). The CDR3 totals 16 residues. The V and J ends lost 4 bases and 7 bases, in that order; junction bases with no gene match: 11. CDR3 residues: CASSSRSASGRYTQYF. As DNA, the CDR3 is TGTGCCAGCAGCTCCCGTTCGGCTAGCGGGAGATATACGCAGTATTTT.

V gene TRBV19 combines with J gene TRBJ2-2; TRBD1 matches at 9 bases. The CDR3 runs 17 residues. CDR1 is LNHDA and CDR2 is SQIVND in the germline V gene (reference sequence). Trimming took 5 bases from V and 4 from J; bases not matched to a gene: 11. For the CDR3, the DNA is TGTGCCAGTAGTCCCGGTTGGGGGACAGGGAGCACCGGGGAGCTGTTTTTT. Its protein product is CASSPGWGTGSTGELFF.